The 7 T cell receptor beta chains listed next were all sequenced from one sample in a study of siplizumab effects on memory and regulatory T cells. Some clones are missing from TCRdb's copy, which holds only in-frame ones; the method was immunoSEQ multiplex PCR. The sample lists roughly 100,000 clones; about 93% were seen once. The sample was CD4+ T cells sorted from blood. These receptors were taken from a human donor in good health.

V and J are TRBV10-1 and TRBJ2-7; 8 bases match TRBD2. The CDR3 runs 12 residues. V gave up 11 bases and J gave up 0 bases; unmatched junction bases: 3. Germline loops: CDR1 WNHNN, CDR2 SYGVQD (reference sequence). The CDR3 region is CAVGTSSYEQYF. CDR3 nucleotide sequence: TGCGCCGTTGGGACTAGCTCCTACGAGCAGTACTTC.

The gene calls are TRBV5-1 and TRBJ1-4; TRBD1 is a possible D gene (5 bases). The CDR3 consists of 16 residues. V lost 1 base and J 8 bases, leaving 18 bases between the germline ends. The germline V gene encodes CDR1 SGHRS and CDR2 YFSETQ. The CDR3 sequence is CASSLSSGGRKEKLFF. DNA for the CDR3: TGCGCCAGCAGCTTGAGTTCGGGGGGAAGGAAAGAAAAACTGTTTTTT.

Comments on this clone: Other nucleotide sequences in the sample specify the same CDR3. The chain links TRBV6-1 to TRBJ2-2, with D perhaps matching TRBD1 or TRBD2 (5 bases each). The V gene lost 8 bases and the J gene lost 0 bases, with 7 bases spanning the gap. The germline V gene has CDR1 MNHNS and CDR2 SASEGT. The length of the CDR3 is 13 residues. CDR3 DNA sequence: TGTGCCAGCCGGGGACCGAACACCGGGGAGCTGTTTTTT. It is translated as CASRGPNTGELFF.

V gene TRBV28 combines with J gene TRBJ2-4; TRBD1 aligns across 11 bases. The germline V gene encodes CDR1 MDHEN and CDR2 SYDVKM. The CDR3 is 18 amino acids. Germline trimming cut 6 bases from V and 0 bases from J; bases unmatched to any gene: 10. The CDR3 loop reads CASSIGTGGDLAKNIQYF. CDR3 sequence (DNA): TGTGCCAGCAGCATCGGGACAGGGGGAGATTTAGCCAAAAACATTCAGTACTTC.

The chain joins TRBV5-4 to TRBJ1-1; D remains unclear. Trimming removed 0 bases at V and 6 bases at J, with 15 bases between. Per the germline V gene, CDR1 is SGHNT and CDR2 is YYREEE (reference sequence). The CDR3 is 15 amino acids. The CDR3 DNA reads as TGTGCCAGCAGCTTGGGCGACGGACCCACCGCTGAAGCTTTCTTT. Translation: CASSLGDGPTAEAFF.

The chain joins TRBV5-1 to TRBJ2-2; the D gene is possibly TRBD1 (5 bases). CDR1 is SGHRS, CDR2 YFSETQ, per germline. Between the trimmed V and J ends, which lost 3 bases and 0 bases, there was a span of 9 bases. This CDR3 has 15 amino acids. In DNA form, the CDR3 reads TGCGCCAGCAGCTCAGGGTCCGCGAACACCGGGGAGCTGTTTTTT. Its protein is CASSSGSANTGELFF.

The rearrangement joins TRBV28 to TRBJ2-5; TRBD2 matches at 8 bases. CDR1 is MDHEN, CDR2 SYDVKM, per germline. V dropped 6 bases and J dropped 3; count of bases not matched to a gene: 6. This CDR3 region has 14 residues. The CDR3 DNA is TGTGCCAGCAGGGAAAGGACTAGCAAAGAGACCCAGTACTTC. Translated, it gives CASRERTSKETQYF.